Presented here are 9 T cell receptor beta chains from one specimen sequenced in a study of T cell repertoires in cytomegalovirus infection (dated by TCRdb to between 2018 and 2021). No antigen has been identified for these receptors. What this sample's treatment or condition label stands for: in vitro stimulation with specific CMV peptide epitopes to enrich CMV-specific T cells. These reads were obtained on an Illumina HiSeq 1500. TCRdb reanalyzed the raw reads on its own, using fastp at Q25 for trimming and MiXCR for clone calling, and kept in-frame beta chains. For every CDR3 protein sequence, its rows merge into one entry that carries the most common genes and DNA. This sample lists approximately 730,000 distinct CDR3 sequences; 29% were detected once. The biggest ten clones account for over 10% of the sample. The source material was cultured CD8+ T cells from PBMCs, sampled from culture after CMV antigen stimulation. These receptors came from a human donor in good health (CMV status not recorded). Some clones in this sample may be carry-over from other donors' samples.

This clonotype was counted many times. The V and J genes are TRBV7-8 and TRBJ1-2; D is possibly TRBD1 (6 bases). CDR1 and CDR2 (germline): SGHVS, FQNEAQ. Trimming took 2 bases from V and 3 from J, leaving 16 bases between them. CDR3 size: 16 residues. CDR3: CASSLTSQGRYYGYTF. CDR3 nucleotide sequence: TGTGCCAGCAGCTTAACGAGCCAGGGGAGGTACTATGGCTACACCTTC.

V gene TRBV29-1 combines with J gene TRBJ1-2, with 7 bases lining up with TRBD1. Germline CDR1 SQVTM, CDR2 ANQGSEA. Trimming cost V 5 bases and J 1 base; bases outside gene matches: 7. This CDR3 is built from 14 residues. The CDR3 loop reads CSVRDRDSNYGYTF. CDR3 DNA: TGCAGCGTTAGAGACCGGGACAGTAACTATGGCTACACCTTC.

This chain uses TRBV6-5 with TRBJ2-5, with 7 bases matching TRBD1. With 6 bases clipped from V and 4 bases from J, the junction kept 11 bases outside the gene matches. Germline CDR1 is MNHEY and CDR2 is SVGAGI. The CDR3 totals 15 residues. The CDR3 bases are TGTGCCAGCAGGAGAACTCGACAGGGTGGAGAGACCCAGTACTTC. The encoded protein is CASRRTRQGGETQYF.

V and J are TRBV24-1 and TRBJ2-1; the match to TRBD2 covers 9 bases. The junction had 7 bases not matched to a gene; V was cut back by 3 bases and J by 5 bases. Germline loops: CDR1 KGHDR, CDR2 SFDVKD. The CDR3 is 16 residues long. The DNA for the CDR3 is TGTGCCACCAGTGATCCGCGGGGGGGCCAGCACAATGAGCAGTTCTTC. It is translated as CATSDPRGGQHNEQFF.

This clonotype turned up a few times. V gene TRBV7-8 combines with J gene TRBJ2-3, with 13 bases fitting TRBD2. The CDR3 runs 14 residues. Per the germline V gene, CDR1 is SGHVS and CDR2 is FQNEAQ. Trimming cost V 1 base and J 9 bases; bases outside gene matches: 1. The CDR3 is CASSLGTSGGTQYF. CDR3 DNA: TGTGCCAGCAGCTTAGGGACTAGCGGGGGAACGCAGTATTTT.

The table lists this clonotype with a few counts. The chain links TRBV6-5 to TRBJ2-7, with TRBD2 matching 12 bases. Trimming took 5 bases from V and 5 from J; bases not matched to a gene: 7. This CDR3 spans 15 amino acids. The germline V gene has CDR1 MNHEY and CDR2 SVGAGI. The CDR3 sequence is CASSPLRTSGDEQYF. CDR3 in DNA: TGTGCCAGCAGTCCGCTCCGGACTAGCGGGGACGAGCAGTACTTC.

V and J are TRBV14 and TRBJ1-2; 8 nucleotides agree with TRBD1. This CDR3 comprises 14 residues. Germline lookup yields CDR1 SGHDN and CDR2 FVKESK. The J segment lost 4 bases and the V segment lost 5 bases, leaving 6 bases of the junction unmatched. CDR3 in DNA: TGTGCCAGCAGCGTGGACAGGGCCTTCTATGGCTACACCTTC. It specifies CASSVDRAFYGYTF.

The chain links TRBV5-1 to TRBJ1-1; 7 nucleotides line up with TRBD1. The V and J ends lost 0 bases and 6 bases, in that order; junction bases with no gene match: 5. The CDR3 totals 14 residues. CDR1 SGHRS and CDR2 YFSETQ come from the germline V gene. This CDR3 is CASSLEGASAEAFF. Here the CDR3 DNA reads TGCGCCAGCAGCTTGGAGGGGGCTTCGGCTGAAGCTTTCTTT.

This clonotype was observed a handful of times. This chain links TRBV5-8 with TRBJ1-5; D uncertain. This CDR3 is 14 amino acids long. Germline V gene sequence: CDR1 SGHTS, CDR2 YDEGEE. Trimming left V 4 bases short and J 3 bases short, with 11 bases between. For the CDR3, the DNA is TGTGCCAGCAGCCCCGACCTAACCAATCAGCCCCAGCATTTT. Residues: CASSPDLTNQPQHF.